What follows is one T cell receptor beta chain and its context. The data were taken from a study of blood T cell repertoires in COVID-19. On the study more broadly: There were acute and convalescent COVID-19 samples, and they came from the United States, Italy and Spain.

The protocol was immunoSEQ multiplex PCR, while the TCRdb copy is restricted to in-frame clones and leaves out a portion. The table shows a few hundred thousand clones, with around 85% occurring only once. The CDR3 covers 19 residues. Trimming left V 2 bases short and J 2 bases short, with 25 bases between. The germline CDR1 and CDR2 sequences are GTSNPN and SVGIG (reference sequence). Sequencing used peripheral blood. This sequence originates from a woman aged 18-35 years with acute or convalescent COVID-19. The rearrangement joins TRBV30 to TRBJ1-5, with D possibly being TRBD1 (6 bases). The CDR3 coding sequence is TGTGCCTGGAGTTTGTTCGTGGTGGGGGCGCGTGGTGGCAATCAGCCCCAGCATTTT. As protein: CAWSLFVVGARGGNQPQHF.